Below, 25 T cell receptor beta chains from the same sample are listed, as sequenced in a study of blood T cells in healthy people across ages. The second PCR ran roughly 6 to 11 cycles with a sample-barcoded 5' primer and J-beta primers. TCRdb re-derived calls from the 5' RACE reads in MiXCR, one entry per CDR3 protein. The sample holds approximately 670,000 distinct CDR3 sequences; roughly 43% are singletons and the top ten take 30%. Sequenced material: blood. These receptors all come from a man older than 75 in good health.

The chain joins TRBV6-2 or TRBV6-3 to TRBJ1-6; a weak D match, TRBD1 (6 bases). The CDR3 length is 15 residues. CDR1 is MNHEY and CDR2 is SVGEGT in the germline V gene. Trimming cost V 6 bases and J 9 bases, with 18 bases left between them. The CDR3 coding sequence is TGTGCCAGCAGCGCCTCTGTGGTAGGGGGTTCACCCCTCCACTTT. Protein product: CASSASVVGGSPLHF.

The V gene is TRBV5-1, the J gene TRBJ2-2; TRBD2 is a possible D gene (5 bases). This CDR3 has 14 residues. The V gene's germline CDR1 is SGHRS and CDR2 YFSETQ. V lost 9 bases to trimming and J lost 1 base, with 13 bases between them. The CDR3 reads CATRRTQNTGELFF. As DNA, the CDR3 is TGCGCCACTAGGAGGACGCAGAACACCGGGGAGCTGTTTTTT.

This clonotype was seen more than once but under ten times. This chain links TRBV20-1 with TRBJ1-2; D not certain. The CDR3 has 9 amino acids. Between the trimmed V and J ends, which lost 5 bases and 8 bases, there was a span of 6 bases. Germline CDR1 and CDR2: DFQATT and SNEGSKA (reference sequence). The CDR3 coding sequence is TGCAGTGCTCTAGGGGGCTACACCTTC. Residues: CSALGGYTF.

The chain joins TRBV4-3 to TRBJ1-1, with 12 bases aligning to TRBD1. V was clipped by 4 bases and J by 11 bases; unmatched bases: 11. The CDR3 loop spans 15 amino acids. The germline V gene encodes CDR1 LGHNA and CDR2 YSLEER. The CDR3: CASSRSGTGGESAFF. As DNA, the CDR3 is TGCGCCAGCAGCCGGTCCGGGACAGGGGGCGAATCGGCTTTCTTT.

This clonotype was observed once. The chain carries TRBV2 and TRBJ2-5; D unresolved. The DNA end is a closer match to TRBJ2-7, so the J assignment may be wrong. This CDR3 is 13 amino acids long. Looked up from germline, CDR1 is SNHLY and CDR2 is FYNNEI. DNA of the CDR3: TGTGCCACCCTTAAGGACGGTGCCCACGAGCAGTACTTC. Its translation: CATLKDGAHEQYF.

The CDR3 here is CASSQIAGSSYNEQFF. CDR3 nucleotide sequence: TGCGCCAGCAGCCAGATAGCGGGCAGCTCCTACAATGAGCAGTTCTTC. The V call is TRBV4-3, the J call TRBJ2-1, with TRBD2 matching 7 bases. The CDR3 is 16 amino acids. Germline CDR1 reads LGHNA; CDR2 reads YSLEER. V shed 3 bases, J shed 0 bases, and the junction held 5 bases outside the gene matches.

This chain uses TRBV2 with TRBJ2-5; no reliable D call. V lost 3 bases and J 11 bases, leaving 10 bases between the germline ends. Germline values: CDR1 SNHLY, CDR2 FYNNEI. The CDR3 runs to 11 residues. CDR3 region: CASSDYGGQYF. As DNA, the CDR3 is TGTGCCAGCAGTGACTACGGTGGGCAGTACTTC.

This clonotype was seen once. The chain couples TRBV20-1 to TRBJ2-3; the D gene is possibly TRBD2 (6 bases). The V end lost 7 bases, the J end lost 6 bases, and 14 bases lay between the germline ends. This CDR3 contains 12 residues. Germline values: CDR1 DFQATT, CDR2 SNEGSKA (reference sequence). The CDR3 DNA reads TGCAGTGAGGGAGGCCGCCCGGATACGCAGTATTTT. Translating gives CSEGGRPDTQYF.

This chain joins TRBV7-2 and TRBJ1-1; unclear D gene. The CDR3 has 15 amino acids. Between the trimmed V and J ends, which lost 5 bases and 4 bases, there was a span of 17 bases. In germline, CDR1 is SGHTA, CDR2 FQGNSA. CDR3 in amino acids: CASSPGGGRVTEAFF. Here the CDR3 DNA reads TGTGCCAGCAGCCCCGGAGGAGGGAGGGTCACTGAAGCTTTCTTT. Together with reference TRBV7-2 and TRBJ1-1, the CDR3 gives the full variable domain: GAGVSQSPSNKVTEKGKDVELRCDPISGHTALYWYRQSLGQGLEFLIYFQGNSAPDKSGLPSDRFSAERTGGSVSTLTIQRTQQEDSAVYLCASSPGGGRVTEAFFGQGTRLTVV.

This clonotype was counted only a few times. CDR3 sequence: CASSLDAEVFSQYF. Written as DNA, the CDR3 is TGCGCCAGCAGCTTGGATGCTGAGGTTTTTTCGCAGTATTTT. The chain recombines TRBV5-1 with TRBJ2-3; no firm D call. The V end was cut by 0 bases, the J end by 10 bases, with 15 bases between. This CDR3 comprises 14 residues. Germline lookup yields CDR1 SGHRS and CDR2 YFSETQ.

This clonotype was observed once. The chain is built from TRBV20-1 and TRBJ2-4; 8 bases line up with TRBD1. The CDR3 runs to 14 residues. The germline CDR1 and CDR2 sequences are DFQATT and SNEGSKA (reference sequence). J was trimmed by 6 bases and V by 6 bases; bases with no gene match: 10. The CDR3 is CSAPPRTGINIQYF. CDR3 nucleotides: TGCAGTGCCCCACCCCGGACAGGGATAAACATTCAGTACTTC.

This clonotype came up a few times. The V call is TRBV4-2, the J call TRBJ1-5, with TRBD1 matching 9 bases. The CDR3 sequence is 15 residues long. From germline, CDR1 is LGHNA and CDR2 YNFKEQ. The ends lost 1 base at V and 4 bases at J; junction bases unmatched: 2. CDR3 amino acids: CASSQGGTGNQPQHF. In DNA, the CDR3 is TGTGCCAGCAGCCAAGGCGGGACAGGGAATCAGCCCCAGCATTTT.

This clonotype was counted once. The genes are TRBV7-2 and TRBJ2-1; a weak D match, TRBD1 (5 bases). The CDR3 has 13 amino acids. V shed 5 bases and J shed 10 bases, with 15 bases lying between them. Germline V gene sequence: CDR1 SGHTA, CDR2 FQGNSA. The CDR3, as DNA: TGTGCCAGCAGCCCACAGGCTACCTACGAGCAGTTCTTC. Translating gives CASSPQATYEQFF.

This clonotype was detected only a few times. This chain uses TRBV14 with TRBJ2-4; 7 bases fit TRBD1. Matching the DNA end better, TRBJ2-7 makes the J call doubtful. CDR1 is SGHDN, CDR2 FVKESK, per germline. The CDR3 extends over 13 amino acids. The CDR3 bases are TGTGCCAGCAGCCACCGACAGGGCTACGAGCAGTACTTC. This codes for CASSHRQGYEQYF.

There are a few counts of this clonotype. The genes are TRBV27 and TRBJ2-3; the D is unclear. CDR1 MNHEY and CDR2 SMNVEV come from the germline V gene (reference sequence). V was cut by 4 bases and J by 3 bases, with 5 bases left in between. The CDR3 is 12 amino acids. As DNA, the CDR3 is TGTGCCAGCAGTTCCGAAACAGATACGCAGTATTTT. It codes for CASSSETDTQYF.

With respect to this clonotype: The junction differs from germline at one of its ends, possibly a read error. Here the CDR3 reads CASAQYRDRYYNKQFF. CDR3 sequence (DNA): TGTGCCAGCGCTCAATACCGGGACAGGTACTACAATAAGCAGTTCTTC. V is TRBV7-9 and J is TRBJ2-1; 8 bases are a match to TRBD1. The CDR3 has 16 amino acids. Germline CDR1 reads SEHNR; CDR2 reads FQNEAQ (reference sequence).

As regards this clonotype: This may come from a read error, since a much larger clone is one base off. This sequence joins TRBV3-1 and TRBJ2-2, with 13 bases lining up with TRBD2. The germline gives CDR1 LGHDT, CDR2 YNNKEL (reference sequence). This CDR3 is 18 amino acids long. Trimming removed 2 bases from V and 7 bases from J; junction bases left unmatched: 10. CDR3 nucleotides: TGTGCCAGCAGCCAAACCTTGGGACTAGCGGGGAAGGTCGGGGAGCTGTTTTTT. This codes for CASSQTLGLAGKVGELFF.

A single count supports this clonotype. This rearrangement joins TRBV4-2 to TRBJ1-4, with TRBD1 matching over 9 bases. V gave up 3 bases and J gave up 0 bases; unmatched junction bases: 11. Germline assignment: CDR1 LGHNA and CDR2 YNFKEQ. This CDR3 region has 19 residues. The DNA of the CDR3 is TGTGCCAGCAGCCAGGGGACAGGGCGCACCTCCGCAACTAATGAAAAACTGTTTTTT. This sequence encodes CASSQGTGRTSATNEKLFF.

The V and J genes are TRBV2 and TRBJ2-7, with D uncertain. Per germline, CDR1 SNHLY and CDR2 FYNNEI. This CDR3 contains 14 residues. Trimming left V 1 base short and J 0 bases short, with 7 bases between. DNA of the CDR3: TGTGCCAGCAGTGAAGTTGGGGTCTCCTACGAGCAGTACTTC. It is translated as CASSEVGVSYEQYF.

This clonotype has a single count. This chain connects TRBV28 to TRBJ2-4, with TRBD2 as a possible D gene (5 bases). With the DNA end fitting TRBJ2-5 better, the J assignment may be wrong. The CDR3 contains 13 residues. Germline V gene sequence: CDR1 MDHEN, CDR2 SYDVKM. For the CDR3, the DNA is TGTGCCAGCAGGCGGGCCCCCTCGGAGACCCAGTACTTC. Its translation is CASRRAPSETQYF.

In DNA, the CDR3 is TGCAGTGCTAGGGGACAGGGGTTTGGTAATGAAAAACTGTTTTTT. Translation gives CSARGQGFGNEKLFF. This chain connects TRBV20-1 to TRBJ1-4; 10 nucleotides align to TRBD1. CDR1 is DFQATT, CDR2 SNEGSKA, per germline (reference sequence). This CDR3 is 15 amino acids long. V lost 3 bases, J lost 4 bases, and 5 bases stayed unmatched.

The rearrangement uses TRBV20-1 and TRBJ2-5; the match to TRBD2 covers 8 bases. The CDR3 runs 14 residues. Germline V gene sequence: CDR1 DFQATT, CDR2 SNEGSKA (reference sequence). V lost 3 bases, J lost 2 bases, and 5 bases stayed unmatched. In nucleotides, the CDR3 is TGCAGTGCTAGCAGGGCGGGGGGACAAGAGACCCAGTACTTC. Protein sequence: CSASRAGGQETQYF.

The V and J genes are TRBV7-9 and TRBJ1-5; D possibly corresponds to TRBD1 (5 bases). With 1 base removed from V and 4 bases from J, the gap between germline ends came to 14 bases. The CDR3 consists of 16 residues. CDR1 is SEHNR and CDR2 is FQNEAQ in the germline V gene (reference sequence). The CDR3 nucleotides are TGTGCCAGCAGCTTAGTCTCCGGGGGAGCGAATCAGCCCCAGCATTTT. It translates to CASSLVSGGANQPQHF.

This chain uses TRBV27 with TRBJ1-2; 8 nucleotides align to TRBD1. The CDR3 totals 14 residues. Germline CDR1 MNHEY, CDR2 SMNVEV (reference sequence). V trimming: 5 bases; J trimming: 2 bases; junction bases outside the gene matches: 4. The CDR3 is CASSGTGINYGYTF. CDR3 nucleotide sequence: TGTGCCAGCAGTGGGACAGGAATAAACTATGGCTACACCTTC.

The rearrangement uses TRBV12-3 or TRBV12-4 and TRBJ1-2; D remains unclear. This CDR3 has 14 amino acids. Trimming pared 4 bases from V and 1 base from J, leaving 10 bases between. CDR3 protein: CASSSPDRNYGYTF. The CDR3 DNA sequence: TGTGCCAGCAGTTCGCCCGACCGTAACTATGGCTACACCTTC.